This T cell receptor (beta chain) was retrieved from a study of blood T cell repertoires in COVID-19 (dated by TCRdb to the early 2020s). With regard to the full study: The collaborator samples originated in the United States, Italy and Spain and spanned the acute and convalescent phases of COVID-19. The prospective study material was composed of cDNA or gDNA derived from T cells, B-cell-depleted T cells, or PBMCs. Deeply sampled blood TCRbeta repertoires from subjects exposed to, actively infected with, or recovered from COVID-19 were included in the dataset. The repertoires were made available in a free public database intended to serve as a resource for research on the immune response to SARS-CoV-2. The samples were drawn from two sources: the first 160 participants of the ongoing ImmuneRACE study, and fewer than 1,500 subjects contributed by 6 global collaborators. A de-identified subject ID, COVID-19 status, age in years and sex were almost always included in the sample metadata. Where HLA class I and class II types were available, the types were taken from metadata supplied by the sample provider, not from assay-based typing. What the study reported, not specific to this receptor: The amount of clinical and demographic metadata varied by source and participant and was provided uncurated.

Note on this clone: Its target antigen remains unknown. Base qualities are not at hand, and no much larger clone is one base apart.

TCRbeta CDR3 regions were amplified from genomic DNA by means of the immunoSEQ Assay, a bias-controlled multiplex PCR. The study's own analysis went as follows. Within the assay, amplification of reference gene primers was used to estimate how many nucleated cells each sample contained. To quantify the absolute abundance of each unique TCRbeta CDR3 rearrangement, sequence reads were collapsed and filtered. For each sample, productive Simpson clonality was calculated as the square root of Simpson's diversity index over productive rearrangements. TCRdb provides this immuneACCESS table in a form limited to in-frame rearrangements. Some clones are lacking; in checked studies, under half of them reflect an unresolved V gene, and why the rest are absent is not known. V, J and clone size are those of that table, while D and trimming were read from the DNA. The sample table lists about 140,000 clones, about 82% of them with a count of one. The biggest ten clones account for under 6% of the sample.

Collaborating institutions collected whole blood in K2EDTA tubes following their own protocols. For TCRbeta analysis, collaborators shipped samples as frozen whole blood, isolated PBMCs, or DNA extracted from either of those sample types. Including the terminal cysteine and phenylalanine, the CDR3 comprises 17 residues. Solely the CDR3 DNA is kept, with 51 bases framed from the first base. Trimming at the junction amounts to 8 bases on V and 2 bases on J, and the germline ends lie 23 bases apart. As encoded in the germline V gene (reference sequence), CDR1 is MNHEY while CDR2 is SMNVEV. Sequencing was done on a sample of peripheral blood. In this chain, TRBV27 is recombined with TRBJ2-3, with TRBD2 tentatively as D gene (5 bases match). This TCR came from a woman older than 75 with active or convalescent COVID-19. The nucleotide sequence reads as follows: TGTGCCAGCGCCAGGCTCGAGAGTCGGGGATACACAGATACGCAGTATTTT. It encodes CASARLESRGYTDTQYF.